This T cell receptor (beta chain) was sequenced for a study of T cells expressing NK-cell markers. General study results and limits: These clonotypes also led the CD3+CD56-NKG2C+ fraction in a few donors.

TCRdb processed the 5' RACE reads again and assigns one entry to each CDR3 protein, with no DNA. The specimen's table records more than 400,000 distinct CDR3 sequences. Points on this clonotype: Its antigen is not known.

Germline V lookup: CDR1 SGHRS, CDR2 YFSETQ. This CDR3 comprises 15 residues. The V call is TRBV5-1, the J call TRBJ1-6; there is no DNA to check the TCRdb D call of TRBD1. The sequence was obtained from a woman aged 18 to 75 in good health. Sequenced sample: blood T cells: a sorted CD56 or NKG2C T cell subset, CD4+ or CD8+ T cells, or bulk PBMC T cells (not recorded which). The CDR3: CASSLEGGGNSPLHF.